This section outlines one TCR beta chain sequence together with its context. The second PCR ran roughly 7 to 11 cycles with a sample-barcoded 5' primer and J-beta primers. TCRdb re-analysed the 5' RACE reads in MiXCR, keeping a single row per CDR3 protein. The table lists hundreds of thousands of distinct CDR3 sequences, approximately 25% of them singletons. These data belong to a study of blood T cells in healthy people across ages. Study-level background: With template switching, about one barcoded beta molecule was captured per two T cells.

The V segment lost 5 bases and the J segment 3 bases; nucleotides outside the gene matches: 7. The length of the CDR3 is 15 residues. Germline V gene sequence: CDR1 MNHEY, CDR2 SVGAGI. The sample was also linked to a second study, of T cells of mothers and their children. That paper notes: Unrelated mother-child pairs always had slightly, but never significantly, lower normalized overlap than related pairs.

This clonotype was obtained from a boy younger than 18 in good health. The sample consisted of blood. V usage is TRBV6-5 and J usage is TRBJ1-2; 9 nucleotides line up with TRBD1. The CDR3 nucleotides read TGTGCCAGCAGTACCCGAGGGGACAGGGACTATGGCTACACCTTC. Residues: CASSTRGDRDYGYTF.